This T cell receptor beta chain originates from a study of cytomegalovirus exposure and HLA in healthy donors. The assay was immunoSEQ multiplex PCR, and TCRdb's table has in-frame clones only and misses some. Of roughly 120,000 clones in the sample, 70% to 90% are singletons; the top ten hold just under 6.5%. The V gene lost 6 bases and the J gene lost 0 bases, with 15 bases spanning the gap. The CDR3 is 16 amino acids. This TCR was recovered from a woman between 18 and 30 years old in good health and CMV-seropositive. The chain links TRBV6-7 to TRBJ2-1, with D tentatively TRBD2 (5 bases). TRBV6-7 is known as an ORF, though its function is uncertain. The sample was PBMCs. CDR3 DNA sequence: TGTGCCAGCAGCCAGTCCGGAAGCGGCTCCTACAATGAGCAGTTCTTC. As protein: CASSQSGSGSYNEQFF.